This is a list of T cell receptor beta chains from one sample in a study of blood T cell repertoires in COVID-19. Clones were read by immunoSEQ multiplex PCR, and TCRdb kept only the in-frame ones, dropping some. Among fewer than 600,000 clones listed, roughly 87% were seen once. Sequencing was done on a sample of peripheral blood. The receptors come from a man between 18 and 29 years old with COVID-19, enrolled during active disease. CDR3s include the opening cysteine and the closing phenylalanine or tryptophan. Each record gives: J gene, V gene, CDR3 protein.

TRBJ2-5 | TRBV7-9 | CASSLASGGHETQYF
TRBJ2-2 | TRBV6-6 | CASRGQVNTGELFF
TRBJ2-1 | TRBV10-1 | CAREGGRPYNEQFF
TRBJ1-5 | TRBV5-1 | CASSLSSGSNQPQHF
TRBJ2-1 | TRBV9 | CASSSRGTSLHEQFF
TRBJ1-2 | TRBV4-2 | CASSQAGTGLAYTF
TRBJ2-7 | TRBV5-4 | CASSEKGGGPYEQYF
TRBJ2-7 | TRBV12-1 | CASSASTSGRSYEQYF
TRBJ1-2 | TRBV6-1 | CASSESGGSLSGYTF
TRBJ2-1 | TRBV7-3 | CASSTSSGANEQFF
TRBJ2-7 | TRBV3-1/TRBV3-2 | CASSQKRTVTYEQYF
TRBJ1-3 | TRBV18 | CASSPQAPPGNTIYF
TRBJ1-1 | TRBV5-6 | CASSLYEAAGVNTEAFF
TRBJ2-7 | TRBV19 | CASRIPGGEQYF
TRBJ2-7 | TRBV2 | CASTLSTYGREQYF
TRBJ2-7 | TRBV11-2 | CASSLGPDSPYEQYF
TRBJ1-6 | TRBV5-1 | CASSLGGGDSPLHF
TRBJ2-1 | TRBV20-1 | CSASQLAGGFPGEQFF
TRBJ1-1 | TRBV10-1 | CASSDRTGGVGEAFF
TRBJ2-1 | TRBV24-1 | CATSDLGTGRNEQFF
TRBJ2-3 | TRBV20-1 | CSASSRTVSTDTQYF
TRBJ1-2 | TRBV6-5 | CASRTGTGGHYGYTF
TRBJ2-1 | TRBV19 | CASRETTSLSSYNEQFF
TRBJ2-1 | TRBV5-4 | CASSPYGGVPYNEQFF
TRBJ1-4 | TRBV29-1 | CSVPGQTNEKLFF
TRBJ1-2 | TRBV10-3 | CAIRGTGGTGYTF
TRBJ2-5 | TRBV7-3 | CASSLTGSGTQETQYF
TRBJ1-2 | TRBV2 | CASRKDRGGYTF
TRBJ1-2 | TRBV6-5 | CASSPRQGNYGYTF
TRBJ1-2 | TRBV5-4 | CASSLFSGNYGYTF
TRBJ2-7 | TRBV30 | CAWRRTSGRYSEQYF
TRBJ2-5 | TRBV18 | CASSPREGGPWETQYF
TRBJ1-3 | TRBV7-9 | CASSLGGGRSSGNTIYF
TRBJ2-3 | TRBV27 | CASSHSGGTDTQYF
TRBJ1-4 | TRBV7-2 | CASSFDRGAEKLFF
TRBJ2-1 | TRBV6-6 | CASSPGGVDEQFF
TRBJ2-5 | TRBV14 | CASSQGRGGHRETQYF
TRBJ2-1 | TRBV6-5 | CASSYSTSGRDEQFF
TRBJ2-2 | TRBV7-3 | CASSLMGGTNTGELFF
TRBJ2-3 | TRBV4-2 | CASSQYSTGAEDTQYF
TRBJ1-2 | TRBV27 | CASSLGVGLEKYGYTF
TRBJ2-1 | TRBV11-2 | CASSLGGGPDEQFF
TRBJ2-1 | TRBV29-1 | CSVELAGGPFF